This TCR beta chain was found in a study of blood T cells in healthy people across ages. Overall study context: There was about one barcoded beta molecule captured by template switching per two T cells. Points from the study as a whole: Long-lived and aged donors differed, with more naive CD4+ cells and higher diversity in the long-lived. A roughly linear age-dependent decrease characterized TCR beta diversity per million T cells.

Notes on this clonotype: Its antigen is not known.

CDR3 length equals 15 residues. Trimming removed 1 base from V and 6 bases from J; junction bases left unmatched: 5. From germline, CDR1 is SGHAT and CDR2 FQNNGV. For the second PCR, which ran for roughly 6 to 11 cycles, a sample-barcoded 5' primer and a J-beta primer mix were used. TCRdb ran MiXCR on the 5' RACE reads and lists one entry per CDR3 protein. The sample lists approximately 1.5 million distinct CDR3 sequences; roughly two fifths were seen once. The sequence was collected from a woman younger than 30 in good health. Source material: blood. The chain employs TRBV11-2 and TRBJ2-1; 8 bases match TRBD2. CDR3 region: CASSLVRGGINEQFF. The CDR3 coding sequence is TGTGCCAGCAGCTTAGTGCGCGGGGGGATCAATGAGCAGTTCTTC. The variable domain in full, completed from reference TRBV11-2 and TRBJ2-1, reads EAGVAQSPRYKIIEKRQSVAFWCNPISGHATLYWYQQILGQGPKLLIQFQNNGVVDDSQLPKDRFSAERLKGVDSTLKIQPAKLEDSAVYLCASSLVRGGINEQFFGPGTRLTVL.